Sequencing of this T cell receptor beta chain was carried out in a study of radiation and T cells in renal cell carcinoma. A remark on this clone: The antigen is not known.

Germline CDR1 is SNHLY and CDR2 is FYNNEI. The length of the CDR3 is 13 residues. V was shortened by 7 bases and J by 1 base, with 10 bases between the two germline ends. Study observations and caveats: Baseline intratumoral clonotype presence is unknown without pretreatment biopsies. In blood, top tumor clones expanded by 2 weeks, shrinking by 4.

As to time point: blood 4 weeks post-SBRT, at nephrectomy. Stated treatment: 15 Gy SBRT to primary tumor, nephrectomy 4 weeks later. Nephrectomy followed 15 Gy stereotactic body radiation by 4 weeks. The repertoire was sequenced with immunoSEQ multiplex PCR; TCRdb's copy has only in-frame clones and lacks some. The repertoire holds about 78,000 clones, with 80% to 90% as singletons. The chain carries TRBV2 and TRBJ1-1; D remains ambiguous. The specimen was blood, collected from a patient whose treatment included radiotherapy and nephrectomy. This TCR derives from a woman in her sixties or seventies with renal cell carcinoma. In nucleotides, the CDR3 is TGTGCCAGCATTGGGGTAAGGAACACTGAAGCTTTCTTT. Translation gives CASIGVRNTEAFF.